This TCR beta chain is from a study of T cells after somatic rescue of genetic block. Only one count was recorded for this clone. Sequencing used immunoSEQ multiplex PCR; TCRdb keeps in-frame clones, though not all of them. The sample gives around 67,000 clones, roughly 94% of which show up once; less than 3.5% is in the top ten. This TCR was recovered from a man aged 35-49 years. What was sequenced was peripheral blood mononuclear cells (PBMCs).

Written as DNA, the CDR3 is TGTGCCAGCACCCGGGGGCCCCTCGGGGAGCTGTTTTTT. Protein sequence: CASTRGPLGELFF. The J gene is TRBJ2-2, the V gene TRBV28; TRBD1 or TRBD2 may be the D gene (6 bases each). With 7 bases removed from V and 7 bases from J, the gap between germline ends came to 13 bases. Germline V gives CDR1 MDHEN, CDR2 SYDVKM. The length of the CDR3 is 13 residues.